The 3 T cell receptor beta chains in this list originate from one sample, sequenced in a study of T-cell reconstitution after alpha-beta-depleted transplantation in children. During its preparation, the TCRbeta library received unique molecular identifiers. One entry per CDR3 protein, called by TCRdb with MiXCR from the PCR reads. Of about 580,000 distinct CDR3 sequences in the sample, roughly 24% were seen once. The sample in question was PBMCs, mostly from graft donor cells, obtained 360 days after TCRalphabeta/CD19-depleted stem cell transplant. Every receptor here comes from a boy younger than two who had a stem cell transplant for acute myeloid leukemia, so the T cells may come from the graft donor.

This clonotype was found many times. This rearrangement joins TRBV29-1 to TRBJ2-7; weak D call: TRBD1 (6 bases). V lost 4 bases and J lost 0, with 13 bases in between. Germline-derived CDR1 and CDR2 are SQVTM and ANQGSEA. This CDR3 has 14 residues. The CDR3 region is CSVVSGTNSYEQYF. Here the CDR3 DNA reads TGCAGCGTTGTATCCGGGACAAACTCCTACGAGCAGTACTTC.

This clonotype was seen a few times. The chain joins TRBV11-3 to TRBJ2-1; 8 bases are shared with TRBD1. Germline V CDR1 and CDR2: SGHNT, YENEEA. CDR3 length: 16 residues. V shed 4 bases and J 4 bases; nucleotides not matched to a gene: 9. The CDR3 is CASSSPPGQVYNEQFF. CDR3 sequence (DNA): TGTGCCAGCAGCTCACCCCCGGGACAGGTATACAATGAGCAGTTCTTC.

This clonotype was observed a few times. The chain recombines TRBV20-1 with TRBJ1-3, with D tentatively TRBD1 (5 bases). The germline V gene has CDR1 DFQATT and CDR2 SNEGSKA (reference sequence). The CDR3 has 15 residues. V was shortened by 6 bases and J by 3 bases, with 18 bases between the two germline ends. The CDR3 nucleotides are TGCAGTGCCTCACTGAGAGGGGCGCGTGGAAACACCATATATTTT. Protein: CSASLRGARGNTIYF.